This T cell receptor beta chain was sequenced in a study of a mutant IDH1 vaccine in newly diagnosed glioma. Study overall: Radiotherapy alone preceded vaccination by 4-6 weeks; alternatively, vaccination started with temozolomide cycles. Treated patients, averaging around 40 years, were roughly 60% male and around 40% female. Whole-study results and caveats: Across multiple MHC alleles, 93.3% of patients had vaccine-induced responses.

The table came from immunoSEQ multiplex PCR; TCRdb's copy has only in-frame clones and leaves some out. The data show roughly 54,000 clones, around four fifths seen once. On this clone: Its target is unknown.

Time point described: week 35, safety follow-up. A 20-mer mutant IDH1 peptide at 300 ug was injected subcutaneously with topical imiquimod. The CDR3 has 15 amino acids. Germline-derived CDR1 and CDR2 are SGHNT and YENEEA. The germline V and J ends were trimmed by 1 base and 2 bases, with 12 bases remaining between them. The sample consisted of PBMCs, taken from a glioma patient whose treatment included an IDH1 peptide vaccine. The V call is TRBV11-3, the J call TRBJ2-7; D is possibly TRBD1 (6 bases). The source is a woman aged 18-29 years with glioma. DNA for the CDR3: TGTGCCAGCAGCTTAGGTAGGACAGCAGCCTACGAGCAGTACTTC. This translates into CASSLGRTAAYEQYF.